This T cell receptor beta chain was identified in a study of OX40 agonist ivuxolimab in advanced cancers. As for the study in general: Patients received the agonistic anti-OX40 (CD134) antibody ivuxolimab. The study reported partial responses in three patients: one hepatocellular carcinoma, two cutaneous melanoma. Study-wide findings and caveats: At doses 0.1 to 3.0 mg/kg, CD4+ and CD8+ clones expanded.

Comment on this clone: Its matching antigen is unknown.

The assay was immunoSEQ multiplex PCR, and TCRdb's table has in-frame clones only and misses some. The data show approximately 27,000 clones, with roughly 83% seen just once and roughly 15% held by the top ten. The V gene's germline CDR1 is SGDLS and CDR2 YYNGEE. The CDR3 is made up of 14 amino acids. V lost 1 base and J 0 bases, leaving 7 bases between the germline ends. The clonotype was recovered from an adult with an advanced solid tumor such as melanoma, head and neck, liver or kidney cancer. V and J are TRBV9 and TRBJ1-1; D not resolved. This sample comprised CD4+ or CD8+ T cells sorted from blood, obtained in a trial of the OX40 agonist ivuxolimab. DNA for the CDR3: TGTGCCAGCAGCGTAACTGCCCTGAACACTGAAGCTTTCTTT. It is translated as CASSVTALNTEAFF.